Sequencing of this TCR beta chain was carried out in a study of T cells in Graves' hyperthyroidism and ophthalmopathy. The CDR3 regions of TCR beta were amplified from RNA transcripts. The HTBI primer set served for first-round RT-PCR of the TCR CDR3. TCRdb processed the multiplex PCR reads anew with MiXCR; each CDR3 protein has one entry. The sample consists of 550,000 to 600,000 distinct CDR3 sequences, approximately 15% of them appearing once. The table lists this clonotype with a few counts. The V end lost 3 bases, the J end lost 1 base, and 10 bases lay between the germline ends. The CDR3 totals 15 residues.

This chain uses TRBV12-3 or TRBV12-4 with TRBJ1-3; D gene ambiguous. The TCR sequence derives from a young woman with Graves' hyperthyroidism. The sequencing sample was made of blood. The CDR3 here is CASSLVAISGNTIYF. The DNA for the CDR3 is TGTGCCAGCAGTTTGGTGGCTATTTCTGGAAACACCATATATTTT.